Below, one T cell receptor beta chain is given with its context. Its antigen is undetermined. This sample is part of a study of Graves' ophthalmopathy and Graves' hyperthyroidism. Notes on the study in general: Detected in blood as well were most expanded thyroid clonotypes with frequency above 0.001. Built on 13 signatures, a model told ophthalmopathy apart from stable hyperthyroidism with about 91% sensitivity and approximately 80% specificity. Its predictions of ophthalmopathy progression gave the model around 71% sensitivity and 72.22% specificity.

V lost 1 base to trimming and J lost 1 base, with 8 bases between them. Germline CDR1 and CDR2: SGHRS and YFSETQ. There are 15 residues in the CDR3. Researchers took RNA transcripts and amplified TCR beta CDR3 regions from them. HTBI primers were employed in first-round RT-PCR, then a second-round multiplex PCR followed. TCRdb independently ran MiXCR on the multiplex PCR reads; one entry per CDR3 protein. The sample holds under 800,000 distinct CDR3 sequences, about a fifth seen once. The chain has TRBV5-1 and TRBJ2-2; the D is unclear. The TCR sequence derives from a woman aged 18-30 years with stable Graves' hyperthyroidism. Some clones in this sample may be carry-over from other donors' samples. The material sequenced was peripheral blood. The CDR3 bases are TGCGCCAGCAGCTTGTTGATTGGGAACACCGGGGAGCTGTTTTTT. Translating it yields CASSLLIGNTGELFF.